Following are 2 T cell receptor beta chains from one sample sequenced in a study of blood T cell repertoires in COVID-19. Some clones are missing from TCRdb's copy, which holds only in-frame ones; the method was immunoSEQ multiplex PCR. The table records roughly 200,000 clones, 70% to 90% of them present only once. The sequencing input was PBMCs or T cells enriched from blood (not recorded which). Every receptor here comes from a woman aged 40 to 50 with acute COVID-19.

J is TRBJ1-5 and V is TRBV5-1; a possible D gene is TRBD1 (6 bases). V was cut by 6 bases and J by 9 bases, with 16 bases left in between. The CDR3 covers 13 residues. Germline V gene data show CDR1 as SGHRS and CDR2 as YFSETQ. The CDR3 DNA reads TGCGCCAGCATCCCTGGGGGGGCCCCGCCCCAGCATTTT. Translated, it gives CASIPGGAPPQHF.

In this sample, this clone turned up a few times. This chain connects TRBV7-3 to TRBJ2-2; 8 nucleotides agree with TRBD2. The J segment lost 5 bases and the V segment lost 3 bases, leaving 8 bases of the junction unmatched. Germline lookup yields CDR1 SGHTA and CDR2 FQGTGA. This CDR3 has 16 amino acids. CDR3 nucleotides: TGTGCCAGCAGCTTCCAAGCGGGAGAGGGTACCGGGGAGCTGTTTTTT. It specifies CASSFQAGEGTGELFF.